Presented here are 2 T cell receptor beta chains from one specimen sequenced in a study of Graves' ophthalmopathy and Graves' hyperthyroidism. RNA transcripts yielded amplified TCR beta CDR3 regions. An opening RT-PCR round employed HTBI primers and preceded a second-round multiplex PCR. TCRdb fed the multiplex PCR reads into MiXCR, producing one record per CDR3 protein. Found here are about 390,000 distinct CDR3 sequences, roughly 14% of them singletons; the top ten hold 5.5% to 7%. Source material: peripheral blood. The receptors here all came from a woman under 30 with stable Graves' hyperthyroidism.

The table lists this clonotype with a few counts. A much more abundant neighbour one base away suggests this may be a read error. J is TRBJ1-5 and V is TRBV19; weak D call: TRBD1 (6 bases). This CDR3 contains 15 residues. Trimming pared 6 bases from V and 3 bases from J, leaving 15 bases between. The germline V gene has CDR1 LNHDA and CDR2 SQIVND (reference sequence). The CDR3 coding sequence is TGTGCCAGTAGGGTACAGGGACGAAACAATCAGCCCCAGCATTTT. Its translation: CASRVQGRNNQPQHF.

This clonotype showed up many times. The CDR3 sequence: CASSYFVHRDRGRYTEAFF. CDR3 nucleotide sequence: TGTGCCAGCAGTTATTTCGTCCACCGGGACAGGGGTCGGTACACTGAAGCTTTCTTT. The chain joins TRBV6-2 or TRBV6-3 to TRBJ1-1; 10 positions match TRBD1. The CDR3 covers 19 residues. V dropped 3 bases and J dropped 3; count of bases not matched to a gene: 16. Germline assignment: CDR1 MNHEY and CDR2 SVGEGT.